Sequencing of this T cell receptor (beta chain) was carried out in a study of regulatory T cells in long-lasting Graves disease. Study results and limitations: Having only a small sample size may have limited accuracy. Gene preferences differed: TRBV28, TRBJ1-2, TRBJ2-5 in persistent cases.

The CDR3 runs 13 residues. Germline V gives CDR1 WSHSY, CDR2 SAAADI. Trimming left V 2 bases short and J 1 base short, with 6 bases between. This clonotype appeared many times. What it binds is unknown. Indicated time point: newly diagnosed GD, antithyroid drugs for less than 3 months. The authors made the TCR library using RNA they extracted from PBMCs. Xi'an, China, was home to the endocrinology department that provided patients. Construction of the TCR beta libraries employed iRepertoire HTBI primers in conjunction with Arm-PCR of CDR3 regions. MiXCR, applied by TCRdb to the multiplex PCR reads, yields one record per CDR3 protein. Of 200,000 to 250,000 distinct CDR3 sequences listed, 20% to 25% were seen once; the top ten hold about 15%.

The sequencing here drew on peripheral blood mononuclear cells (PBMCs), taken at new diagnosis, from a patient treated with antithyroid drugs. The sequence derives from a female donor with Graves disease. V and J are TRBV10-2 and TRBJ2-7, with unresolved D. The CDR3 here is CASSEEKSYEQYF. For the CDR3, the DNA is TGCGCCAGCAGTGAGGAGAAATCCTACGAGCAGTACTTC.